This T cell receptor beta chain was sequenced for a study of early stage breast cancer tumors. The overall study: Seven or eight ER+/PR+/HER2- tumors were invasive ductal; a few were invasive lobular.

Using immunoSEQ multiplex PCR, the repertoire was profiled, and TCRdb retains in-frame clones only, with some absent. The sample records more than 55,000 clones, over 60% being singletons. V was shortened by 1 base and J by 3 bases, with 10 bases between the two germline ends. There are 14 residues in the CDR3. Germline V lookup: CDR1 SEHNR, CDR2 FQNEAQ (reference sequence). This receptor was identified in a person in their thirties with breast cancer. This chain links TRBV7-9 with TRBJ2-7; D is unresolved. What was sequenced was blood. CDR3 region: CASSLVSVGYEQYF. The CDR3 DNA reads TGTGCCAGCAGCTTAGTCAGTGTCGGCTACGAGCAGTACTTC.